The text below deals with one T cell receptor beta chain. Alongside a J-beta primer mix, a sample-barcoded 5' primer served in a second PCR lasting 7 to 11 cycles. MiXCR, run by TCRdb on the 5' RACE reads, gives a single entry per CDR3 protein. The sample has 1.5 million to 2 million distinct CDR3 sequences, around 48% seen once; the top ten hold over 2%. The data are from a study of blood T cells in healthy people across ages. Germline V lookup: CDR1 SEHNR, CDR2 FQNEAQ (reference sequence). Between the trimmed V and J ends, which lost 1 base and 3 bases, there was a span of 18 bases. The CDR3 spans 17 residues.

Specimen: blood. The rearrangement links TRBV7-9 to TRBJ2-5; weak D call: TRBD1 (6 bases). The TCR originated in a middle-aged woman in good health. The CDR3 is CASSLEVWRQAEETQYF. CDR3 nucleotides: TGTGCCAGCAGCTTAGAAGTATGGAGACAGGCCGAAGAGACCCAGTACTTC.